The 31 T cell receptor beta chains below were found in one sample sequenced in a study of glioma-infiltrating T cells after dendritic cell vaccination. Time point in this sample: after dendritic cell vaccination, including at tumor progression/relapse. TCRdb's copy holds only in-frame clones and misses some; the assay was immunoSEQ multiplex PCR. The sample has around 23,000 clones, just under 90% seen once. The material was blood, obtained after dendritic cell vaccination. All receptors come from a human donor with glioblastoma.

This clone was recorded only once. The V and J genes are TRBV2 and TRBJ1-5; perhaps TRBD1 as D (6 bases). Between the trimmed V and J ends, which lost 6 bases and 7 bases, there was a span of 13 bases. The CDR3 loop spans 13 amino acids. Germline V gene lookup returns CDR1 SNHLY and CDR2 FYNNEI. Here the CDR3 DNA reads TGTGCCAGCAGATCAGGGGTTGGCCAGCCCCAGCATTTT. Amino acid sequence: CASRSGVGQPQHF.

This chain uses TRBV12-5 with TRBJ1-5, with D possibly being TRBD1 (5 bases). The CDR3 covers 14 residues. Germline V lookup: CDR1 LGHNT, CDR2 FRNRAP. Trimming pared 5 bases from V and 6 bases from J, leaving 14 bases between. CDR3 in amino acids: CASGGGGGGQPQHF. In DNA, the CDR3 is TGTGCTAGTGGTGGGGGTGGGGGAGGTCAGCCCCAGCATTTT.

The V call is TRBV25-1, the J call TRBJ1-1; TRBD1 matches 9 bases. Germline V gives CDR1 MGHDK, CDR2 SYGVNS. The trim removed 11 bases at V and 7 bases at J, leaving 11 bases unmatched. CDR3 length equals 13 residues. This CDR3 reads CACGGGQGFEAFF. Written as DNA, the CDR3 is TGTGCCTGCGGAGGGGGACAGGGATTTGAAGCTTTCTTT.

This chain uses TRBV6-5 with TRBJ1-3; D is unresolved. V was clipped by 4 bases and J by 0 bases, with 13 bases between them. Germline CDR1 is MNHEY and CDR2 is SVGAGI. There are 16 residues in the CDR3. CDR3 region: CASSSQAGLSGNTIYF. CDR3 DNA sequence: TGTGCCAGCAGTTCTCAGGCAGGTCTCTCTGGAAACACCATATATTTT.

The CDR3 here is CASSLGGGQPQHF. DNA for the CDR3: TGCGCCAGCAGCTTGGGGGGGGGCCAGCCCCAGCATTTT. The rearrangement uses TRBV5-1 and TRBJ1-5, with D maybe TRBD1 (6 bases). This CDR3 is built from 13 residues. V dropped 0 bases and J dropped 7 bases, with 8 bases sitting between them. In germline, CDR1 is SGHRS, CDR2 YFSETQ.

CDR3 protein: CASSRQDYTEAFF. CDR3 sequence (DNA): TGTGCCAGCAGCCGACAGGATTACACTGAAGCTTTCTTT. The chain employs TRBV7-2 and TRBJ1-1; a weak D match, TRBD1 (6 bases). This CDR3 has 13 amino acids. From germline, CDR1 is SGHTA and CDR2 FQGNSA. V was pared by 5 bases and J by 3 bases, with 10 bases between.

V usage is TRBV23-1 and J usage is TRBJ2-7, with 10 nucleotides matching TRBD1. TRBV23-1 is placed among ORFs of uncertain function. This CDR3 comprises 13 residues. V was clipped by 7 bases and J by 7 bases; unmatched bases: 7. CDR3 coding DNA: TGCGCCAGCATACCGGGACAGGGGAATGAGCAGTACTTC. Protein: CASIPGQGNEQYF.

V usage is TRBV2 and J usage is TRBJ2-7; TRBD2 might be the D (5 bases). The germline V gene has CDR1 SNHLY and CDR2 FYNNEI. This CDR3 has 13 amino acids. Trimming removed 8 bases from V and 0 bases from J, with 11 bases in between. In nucleotides, the CDR3 is TGTGCCAGCGGCAGGAGGAGCTCCTACGAGCAGTACTTC. This codes for CASGRRSSYEQYF.

A note on this clone: The same CDR3 is also encoded by other DNA sequences in this sample. V and J are TRBV19 and TRBJ2-4; unclear D gene. The V gene lost 5 bases and the J gene lost 1 base, with 6 bases spanning the gap. This CDR3 has 13 residues. CDR1 and CDR2 (germline): LNHDA, SQIVND (reference sequence). The CDR3 region is CASSPGAKNIQYF. CDR3 coding DNA: TGTGCCAGTAGTCCCGGGGCCAAAAACATTCAGTACTTC.

The V call is TRBV7-2, the J call TRBJ2-7; 9 bases match TRBD2. The trim removed 1 base at V and 4 bases at J, leaving 8 bases unmatched. Per germline, CDR1 SGHTA and CDR2 FQGNSA. CDR3 length: 16 residues. CDR3 loop: CASSLELSRGGYEQYF. CDR3 DNA sequence: TGTGCCAGCAGCTTAGAGTTATCGCGGGGGGGTTACGAGCAGTACTTC. The variable domain in full, completed from reference TRBV7-2 and TRBJ2-7, reads GAGVSQSPSNKVTEKGKDVELRCDPISGHTALYWYRQSLGQGLEFLIYFQGNSAPDKSGLPSDRFSAERTGGSVSTLTIQRTQQEDSAVYLCASSLELSRGGYEQYFGPGTRLTVT.

The chain recombines TRBV2 with TRBJ2-3, with 8 positions matching TRBD2. The V segment lost 2 bases and the J segment 6 bases; nucleotides outside the gene matches: 10. Germline CDR1 SNHLY, CDR2 FYNNEI. This CDR3 is 16 amino acids long. CDR3 nucleotide sequence: TGTGCCAGCAGTGAACGAGGCGGGGGGCTTCAGGATACGCAGTATTTT. Translation gives CASSERGGGLQDTQYF.

Regarding this clone: Germline and junction disagree at one end, which may indicate a read error. The same CDR3 also results from other DNA sequences found in this sample. The V gene is TRBV5-1, the J gene TRBJ1-6; TRBD1 matches 12 bases. CDR1 is SGHRS, CDR2 YFSETQ, per germline. The CDR3 spans 16 residues. The CDR3 coding sequence is TGCGCCAGCAGCTTGCCCGGGACAGGGGGCGATTCCCCCCTCCACTTT. This gives the protein CASSLPGTGGDSPLHF.

This clone was seen only once. The genes are TRBV28 and TRBJ2-1; possible D gene TRBD1, 5 bases. Germline CDR1 MDHEN, CDR2 SYDVKM. V was cut by 9 bases and J by 2 bases, with 11 bases left in between. CDR3 length equals 13 residues. DNA for the CDR3: TGTGCCAGTCAGGGCTCTGCCTACAATGAGCAGTTCTTC. Translating gives CASQGSAYNEQFF.

The chain is built from TRBV2 and TRBJ1-6; D might be TRBD1 (6 bases). This CDR3 has 15 residues. V was shortened by 6 bases and J by 5 bases, with 14 bases between the two germline ends. Germline values: CDR1 SNHLY, CDR2 FYNNEI. The CDR3 sequence is CASSLGRGNNSPLHF. Here the CDR3 DNA reads TGTGCCAGCAGCCTGGGCAGGGGTAATAATTCACCCCTCCACTTT.

The V gene is TRBV7-2, the J gene TRBJ2-3, with TRBD1 matching over 10 bases. Germline V CDR1 and CDR2: SGHTA, FQGNSA. This CDR3 has 15 amino acids. Trimming took 4 bases from V and 4 from J; bases not matched to a gene: 5. CDR3 sequence (DNA): TGTGCCAGCAGCTCGACAGGGGGCAATGCAGATACGCAGTATTTT. Amino acid sequence: CASSSTGGNADTQYF.

The genes are TRBV7-6 and TRBJ2-2, with 8 bases identical to TRBD1. In germline, CDR1 is SGHVS, CDR2 FNYEAQ. Trimming removed 4 bases from V and 4 bases from J; junction bases left unmatched: 5. The CDR3 runs to 15 residues. For the CDR3, the DNA is TGTGCCAGCAGCTCTTGGACAGGGCTCACCGGGGAGCTGTTTTTT. This encodes CASSSWTGLTGELFF.

The CDR3, as DNA: TGTGCCAGCAGTTCCTTTCCCAGCTCTGGGGCCAACGTCCTGACTTTC. It encodes CASSSFPSSGANVLTF. The chain recombines TRBV6-5 with TRBJ2-6; D remains ambiguous. From germline, CDR1 is MNHEY and CDR2 SVGAGI. The V end lost 4 bases, the J end lost 0 bases, and 10 bases lay between the germline ends. The CDR3 sequence is 16 residues long.

The sample holds a few counts of this clone. J is TRBJ1-3 and V is TRBV7-2; D is unresolved. The CDR3 runs 16 residues. V was trimmed by 8 bases and J by 0 bases, leaving 17 bases between them. CDR1 is SGHTA and CDR2 is FQGNSA in the germline V gene. CDR3 DNA sequence: TGTGCCAGCGACGGGAGGACCAGCAACTCTGGAAACACCATATATTTT. Its translation is CASDGRTSNSGNTIYF.

The chain joins TRBV7-8 to TRBJ1-6; D gene unclear. The CDR3 consists of 14 residues. Trimming shortened V by 5 bases and J by 5 bases, and 10 bases separated the two germline ends. The germline V gene encodes CDR1 SGHVS and CDR2 FQNEAQ. The CDR3: CASSRSENNSPLHF. In DNA, the CDR3 is TGTGCCAGCAGCCGCAGCGAGAATAATTCACCCCTCCACTTT.

This clone has only one observation. The gene calls are TRBV12-5 and TRBJ1-1; D is perhaps TRBD1 (6 bases). The CDR3 has 17 amino acids. Germline V CDR1 and CDR2: LGHNT, FRNRAP. Trimming shortened V by 7 bases and J by 4 bases, and 25 bases separated the two germline ends. The CDR3 spells CASAFDRIDSRGTEAFF. The CDR3 bases are TGTGCTAGTGCCTTTGACAGGATAGATTCGAGGGGCACTGAAGCTTTCTTT.

The chain recombines TRBV7-2 with TRBJ2-2, with 9 nucleotides matching TRBD1. The V segment lost 6 bases and the J segment 4 bases; nucleotides outside the gene matches: 9. Looked up from germline, CDR1 is SGHTA and CDR2 is FQGNSA. The CDR3 sequence is 16 residues long. This CDR3 is CASSSTGGLSTGELFF. CDR3 DNA: TGTGCCAGCAGTTCAACAGGGGGCCTAAGCACCGGGGAGCTGTTTTTT.

As regards this clone: At the DNA level, this CDR3 is encoded by other sequences in the same sample as well. The CDR3 coding sequence is TGCGCCAGCAGCCCTAGGACAGGGGGCACTGAAGCTTTCTTT. It yields the protein CASSPRTGGTEAFF. This rearrangement joins TRBV5-1 to TRBJ1-1; 10 bases match TRBD1. The V gene end was trimmed by 4 bases and the J gene end by 4 bases; junction bases not matched to a gene: 4. The germline V gene has CDR1 SGHRS and CDR2 YFSETQ. The CDR3 runs 14 residues.

Here the CDR3 reads CASSLDRTGNTGELFF. The CDR3 region has the DNA TGCGCCAGCAGCTTGGATAGAACAGGGAATACCGGGGAGCTGTTTTTT. This rearrangement joins TRBV5-1 to TRBJ2-2, with D tentatively TRBD1 (6 bases). CDR3 length: 16 amino acids. Germline V gene sequence: CDR1 SGHRS, CDR2 YFSETQ. Trimming cost V 0 bases and J 5 bases, with 14 bases left between them. The variable domain in full, completed from reference TRBV5-1 and TRBJ2-2, reads KAGVTQTPRYLIKTRGQQVTLSCSPISGHRSVSWYQQTPGQGLQFLFEYFSETQRNKGNFPGRFSGRQFSNSRSEMNVSTLELGDSALYLCASSLDRTGNTGELFFGEGSRLTVL.

This clone came up once. The V call is TRBV30, the J call TRBJ2-5, with TRBD2 matching 8 bases. V shed 1 base, J shed 5 bases, and the junction held 6 bases outside the gene matches. The germline V gene has CDR1 GTSNPN and CDR2 SVGIG (reference sequence). The CDR3 has 14 amino acids. For the CDR3, the DNA is TGTGCCTGGAGTGATCCCCCTAGCGGGGAGACCCAGTACTTC. It specifies CAWSDPPSGETQYF. Full variable domain (rest looked up from reference TRBV30 and TRBJ2-5): SQTIHQWPATLVQPVGSPLSLECTVEGTSNPNLYWYRQAAGRGLQLLFYSVGIGQISSEVPQNLSASRPQDRQFILSSKKLLLSDSGFYLCAWSDPPSGETQYFGPGTRLLVL.

The chain uses TRBV9 and TRBJ1-1, with D perhaps matching TRBD1 (6 bases). Per germline, CDR1 SGDLS and CDR2 YYNGEE. This CDR3 spans 15 amino acids. The V end was cut by 6 bases, the J end by 4 bases, with 19 bases between. The CDR3 protein is CASNPNPQGATEAFF. CDR3 bases: TGTGCCAGCAACCCTAACCCACAGGGAGCCACTGAAGCTTTCTTT.

The chain has TRBV7-8 and TRBJ2-1, with a weak D call TRBD2 (6 bases). Germline assignment: CDR1 SGHVS and CDR2 FQNEAQ. CDR3 length: 17 amino acids. V dropped 3 bases and J dropped 5 bases, with 20 bases sitting between them. CDR3 nucleotide sequence: TGTGCCAGCAGCTTCCGTAGGAGGGGCCAGACCCACAATGAGCAGTTCTTC. Translating gives CASSFRRRGQTHNEQFF. Filled out from reference TRBV7-8 and TRBJ2-1, the complete variable domain reads GAGVSQSPRYKVAKRGQDVALRCDPISGHVSLFWYQQALGQGPEFLTYFQNEAQLDKSGLPSDRFFAERPEGSVSTLKIQRTQQEDSAVYLCASSFRRRGQTHNEQFFGPGTRLTVL.

The rearrangement joins TRBV5-6 to TRBJ1-3; D is unresolved. Deletions cut 4 bases from V and 4 bases from J, with 12 bases between. Per the germline V gene, CDR1 is SGHDT and CDR2 is YYEEEE. The CDR3 spans 14 residues. The CDR3 region has the DNA TGTGCCAGCAGCCCCCCGGGCGGGGGAAACACCATATATTTT. Its translation is CASSPPGGGNTIYF.

This chain links TRBV4-1 with TRBJ2-3; no clear D. This CDR3 is 14 amino acids long. The germline CDR1 and CDR2 sequences are MGHRA and YSYEKL. The V end lost 0 bases, the J end lost 2 bases, and 6 bases lay between the germline ends. The CDR3 bases are TGCGCCAGCAGCCAAGAGCGACACACAGATACGCAGTATTTT. Translation gives CASSQERHTDTQYF.

The J gene is TRBJ2-4, the V gene TRBV6-1; 7 positions match TRBD1. V shed 4 bases and J 0 bases; nucleotides not matched to a gene: 6. This CDR3 is built from 16 residues. CDR1 MNHNS and CDR2 SASEGT come from the germline V gene. The CDR3 DNA follows: TGTGCCAGCAGTGGACTGACAGGGTTAGCCAAAAACATTCAGTACTTC. This translates into CASSGLTGLAKNIQYF.

This sequence joins TRBV6-5 and TRBJ2-7, with TRBD2 identical over 10 bases. The ends lost 7 bases at V and 5 bases at J; junction bases unmatched: 5. This CDR3 comprises 13 residues. In germline, CDR1 is MNHEY, CDR2 SVGAGI. CDR3 region: CASKKAGGHEQYF. The CDR3 DNA is TGTGCCAGCAAGAAAGCGGGGGGGCACGAGCAGTACTTC.

The chain joins TRBV2 to TRBJ2-4, with a possible D match to TRBD1 (6 bases). V gave up 3 bases and J gave up 1 base, with 19 bases separating them. The CDR3 has 18 residues. CDR1 is SNHLY, CDR2 FYNNEI, per germline. CDR3: CASSDPGWGPPAKNIQYF. The CDR3 bases are TGTGCCAGCAGTGACCCGGGGTGGGGGCCACCGGCCAAAAACATTCAGTACTTC.